These T cell receptor beta chains were read from a single sample in a study of T cell responses to AZD1222 COVID-19 vaccine. This table comes from immunoSEQ multiplex PCR, and its TCRdb copy is limited to in-frame clones, with some not included. The repertoire holds about 92,000 clones, with 85% to 90% as singletons. The specimen comprised peripheral blood, sampled on day 0 of AZD1222 vaccination. The receptors here all came from an adult in good health. The CDR3 runs from the conserved cysteine through the conserved F or W. The D gene is left open where the match is weak. Some rows have no size entry. The others give once, few or many, or a class for an expanded clone.

TRBJ2-2	.	.	TRBV10-3	TGTGCCACCGAGGGTTCAGGGACCGGGGAGCTGTTTTTT	CATEGSGTGELFF
TRBJ2-7	.	.	TRBV15	TGTGCCACCAGCACGGACGGCAAGCAGTACTTC	CATSTDGKQYF
TRBJ1-2	.	few	TRBV3-1/TRBV3-2	TGTGCCAGCAGCCAGGGTCTGCTGACCGGACAGATCTATGGCTACACCTTC	CASSQGLLTGQIYGYTF
TRBJ2-3	.	.	TRBV20-1	TGCAGTGCTAGTGTACCGGCCGGAGGCACAGATACGCAGTATTTT	CSASVPAGGTDTQYF
TRBJ2-7	.	.	TRBV4-1	TGCGCCAGCAGCCAAGGCAGGGGTCCCTACGAGCAGTACTTC	CASSQGRGPYEQYF
TRBJ2-3	TRBD2	.	TRBV11-3	TGTGCCAGCAGCTTAGACTTAAAGGACAGGTGGACTAGCGGGAGCGTAGACGCGCAGTATTTT	CASSLDLKDRWTSGSVDAQYF
TRBJ2-2	TRBD2	.	TRBV7-2	TGTGCCAGCAGCTTTCAAAGCGGGAGACTGGACACCGGGGAGCTGTTTTTT	CASSFQSGRLDTGELFF
TRBJ1-5	TRBD1	.	TRBV4-1	TGCGCCAGCAGCCAGTCCCGGGACAGGGGGCACCGGAATCAGCCCCAGCATTTT	CASSQSRDRGHRNQPQHF
TRBJ2-7	.	.	TRBV18	TGTGCCAGCTCACCAAGTGGTATCTACGAGCAGTACTTC	CASSPSGIYEQYF
TRBJ1-5	.	.	TRBV6-1	TGTGCCAGCAGTGACGGAGAGAATCAGCCCCAGCATTTT	CASSDGENQPQHF
TRBJ2-1	.	few	TRBV2	TGTGCCAGCAGTGAGCTCGGCAGGGTGACCCCCAATGAGCAGTTCTTC	CASSELGRVTPNEQFF
TRBJ1-2	TRBD1	.	TRBV7-8	TGTGCCAGCAGCTTCCGGGACAGGGACAACTATGGCTACACCTTC	CASSFRDRDNYGYTF
TRBJ1-1	TRBD1	.	TRBV7-2	TGTGCCAGCAGCGACCGGACAGGGGATCCTGAAGCTTTCTTT	CASSDRTGDPEAFF
TRBJ2-2	TRBD2	.	TRBV6-4	TGTGCCAGCAGTCGGACTAGCGGGGGGCTTAACACCGGGGAGCTGTTTTTT	CASSRTSGGLNTGELFF
TRBJ1-5	TRBD1	.	TRBV24-1	TGTGCCACCCAACCTGGGGGGACAGGGGTGGATCAGCCCCAGCATTTT	CATQPGGTGVDQPQHF
TRBJ1-6	.	.	TRBV15	TGTGCCACCAGCAGAGATCGAGGGACTGCGTCACCCCTCCACTTT	CATSRDRGTASPLHF
TRBJ2-3	.	.	TRBV7-8	TGTGCCAGCAGCCCTCCATGGGGGCTAGATACGCAGTATTTT	CASSPPWGLDTQYF
TRBJ2-5	TRBD2	.	TRBV6-6	TGTGCCAGCAGAACGGGAGCGGGGCTGCGGGGGACCCAGTACTTC	CASRTGAGLRGTQYF
TRBJ2-5	.	.	TRBV11-2	TGTGCCCTGGCTTCCAGCCAAGAGACCCAGTACTTC	CALASSQETQYF
TRBJ2-1	.	.	TRBV7-2	TGTGCCAGCAGGCAAAATAGCAATGAGCAGTTCTTC	CASRQNSNEQFF
TRBJ1-5	TRBD1	.	TRBV6-6	TGTGCCAGCAGTTACTCAGGGGGCGCGGGCAATCAGCCCCAGCATTTT	CASSYSGGAGNQPQHF
TRBJ1-4	.	once	TRBV19	TGTGCCAGTAGTATCTCGTCAACAACTAATGAAAAACTGTTTTTT	CASSISSTTNEKLFF
TRBJ2-1	.	.	TRBV6-5	TGTGCCAGCAGCACACTCCCGGGACTGGACAATGAGCAGTTCTTC	CASSTLPGLDNEQFF
TRBJ1-2	.	.	TRBV28	TGTGCCAGCAGTTTAGGAGGGAGGGGAGGCTACACCTTC	CASSLGGRGGYTF
TRBJ2-3	.	once	TRBV27	TGTGCCATCCAGACTGAGATCAACACAGATACGCAGTATTTT	CAIQTEINTDTQYF
TRBJ2-7	.	.	TRBV9	TGTGCCAGCGGTAAGGAGGGCCCCTGGATCTACGAGCAGTACTTC	CASGKEGPWIYEQYF
TRBJ2-2	TRBD2	.	TRBV6-5	TGTGCCATTCGGCGGGGGGGTAACACCGGGGAGCTGTTTTTT	CAIRRGGNTGELFF
TRBJ2-6	TRBD2	.	TRBV30	TGTGCCTGCCTCGGACTAGCGGGGGACTCTGGGGCCAACGTCCTGACTTTC	CACLGLAGDSGANVLTF
TRBJ1-2	.	.	TRBV2	TGTGCCAGCAGCGAAAGGACCGGGAGGAATGGCTACACCTTC	CASSERTGRNGYTF
TRBJ1-1	.	.	TRBV30	TGTGCCTGGAGTATATTGACAGGGAACACTGAAGCTTTCTTT	CAWSILTGNTEAFF
TRBJ2-5	TRBD2	.	TRBV11-2	TGTGCCAGCAGCTTACGAGCTAGCGGTCAAGAGACCCAGTACTTC	CASSLRASGQETQYF
TRBJ1-1	.	.	TRBV3-1/TRBV3-2	TGTGCCAGCAGCCAAGTAGGGGAAGCTTTCTTT	CASSQVGEAFF
TRBJ2-7	TRBD1	few	TRBV6-5	TGTGCCAGTACCGGGACAGGGTTCAACGAGCAGTACTTC	CASTGTGFNEQYF
TRBJ1-2	.	.	TRBV7-2	TGTGCCAGCAGCTTAGGTTCGGGGGAGGCCTATGGCTACACCTTC	CASSLGSGEAYGYTF
TRBJ1-1	.	.	TRBV11-3	TGTGCCAGCAGCTTATCCTCTCAGACTGAAGCTTTCTTT	CASSLSSQTEAFF
TRBJ1-2	.	.	TRBV7-9	TGTGCCAGCAGCCTGATGGACGTCGCTAACTATGGCTACACCTTC	CASSLMDVANYGYTF
TRBJ2-3	.	.	TRBV25-1	TGTGCCAGCCGTAAAGACGGACCCGCGGATACGCAGTATTTT	CASRKDGPADTQYF
TRBJ1-1	.	.	TRBV19	TGTGCCAGTAGTATCGGCGGTAGGGGGACTGAAGCTTTCTTT	CASSIGGRGTEAFF
TRBJ2-7	.	once	TRBV30	TGTGCCTGGAGCAGACTAGTTGGGTCCTACGAGCAGTACTTC	CAWSRLVGSYEQYF
TRBJ2-7	.	.	TRBV19	TGTGCCAGTAGTTGGGGCAGACAGAGTGGCGAGCAGTACTTC	CASSWGRQSGEQYF
TRBJ2-3	.	.	TRBV10-3	TGTGCCATCAAACCGACAGGATCCACAGATACGCAGTATTTT	CAIKPTGSTDTQYF
TRBJ1-2	.	.	TRBV4-1	TGCGCCAGCAGCCAAGAACCGGGGGGTTATGGCTACACCTTC	CASSQEPGGYGYTF